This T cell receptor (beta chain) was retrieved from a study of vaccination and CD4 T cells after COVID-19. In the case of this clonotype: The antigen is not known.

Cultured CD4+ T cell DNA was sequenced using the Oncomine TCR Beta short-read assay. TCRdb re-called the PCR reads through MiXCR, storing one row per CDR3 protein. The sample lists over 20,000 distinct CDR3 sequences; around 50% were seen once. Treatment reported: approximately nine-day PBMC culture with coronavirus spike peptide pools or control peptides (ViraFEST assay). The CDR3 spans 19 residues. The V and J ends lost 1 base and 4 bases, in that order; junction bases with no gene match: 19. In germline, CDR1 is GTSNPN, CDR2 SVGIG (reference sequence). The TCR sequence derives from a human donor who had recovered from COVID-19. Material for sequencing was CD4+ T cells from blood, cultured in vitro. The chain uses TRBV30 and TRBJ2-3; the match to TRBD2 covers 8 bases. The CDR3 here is CAWSATTRSLAVGADTQYF. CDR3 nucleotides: TGTGCCTGGAGTGCGACCACTCGATCACTAGCGGTCGGGGCAGATACGCAGTATTTT.